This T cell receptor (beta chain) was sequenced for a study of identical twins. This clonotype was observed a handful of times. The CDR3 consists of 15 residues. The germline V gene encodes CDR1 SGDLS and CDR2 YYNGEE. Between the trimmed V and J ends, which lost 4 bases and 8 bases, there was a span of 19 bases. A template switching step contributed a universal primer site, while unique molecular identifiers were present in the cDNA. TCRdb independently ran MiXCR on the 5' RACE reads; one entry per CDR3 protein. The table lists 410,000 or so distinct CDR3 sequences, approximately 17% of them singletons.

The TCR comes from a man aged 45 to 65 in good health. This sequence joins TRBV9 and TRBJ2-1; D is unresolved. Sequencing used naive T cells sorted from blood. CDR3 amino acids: CASSFRNFQQDEQFF. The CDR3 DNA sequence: TGTGCCAGCAGCTTCCGGAATTTCCAGCAGGATGAGCAGTTCTTC.